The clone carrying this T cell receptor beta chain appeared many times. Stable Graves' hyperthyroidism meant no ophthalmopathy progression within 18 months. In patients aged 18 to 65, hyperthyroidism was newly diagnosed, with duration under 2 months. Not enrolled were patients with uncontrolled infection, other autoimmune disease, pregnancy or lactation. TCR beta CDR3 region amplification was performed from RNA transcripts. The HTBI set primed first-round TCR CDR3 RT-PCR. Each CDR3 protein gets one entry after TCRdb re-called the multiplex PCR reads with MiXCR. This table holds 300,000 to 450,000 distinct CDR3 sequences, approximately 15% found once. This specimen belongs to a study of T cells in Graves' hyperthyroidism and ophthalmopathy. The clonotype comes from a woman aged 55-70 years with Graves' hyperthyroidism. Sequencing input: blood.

The CDR3 DNA is TGTGCCAGCAGCCAAGAGACCTTCCTCCACAATGAGCAGTTCTTC. It encodes CASSQETFLHNEQFF. The chain employs TRBV3-1 and TRBJ2-1; D gene ambiguous. The CDR3 loop spans 15 amino acids. Germline assignment: CDR1 LGHDT and CDR2 YNNKEL (reference sequence). The V and J ends lost 0 bases and 5 bases respectively, with 11 bases between them.